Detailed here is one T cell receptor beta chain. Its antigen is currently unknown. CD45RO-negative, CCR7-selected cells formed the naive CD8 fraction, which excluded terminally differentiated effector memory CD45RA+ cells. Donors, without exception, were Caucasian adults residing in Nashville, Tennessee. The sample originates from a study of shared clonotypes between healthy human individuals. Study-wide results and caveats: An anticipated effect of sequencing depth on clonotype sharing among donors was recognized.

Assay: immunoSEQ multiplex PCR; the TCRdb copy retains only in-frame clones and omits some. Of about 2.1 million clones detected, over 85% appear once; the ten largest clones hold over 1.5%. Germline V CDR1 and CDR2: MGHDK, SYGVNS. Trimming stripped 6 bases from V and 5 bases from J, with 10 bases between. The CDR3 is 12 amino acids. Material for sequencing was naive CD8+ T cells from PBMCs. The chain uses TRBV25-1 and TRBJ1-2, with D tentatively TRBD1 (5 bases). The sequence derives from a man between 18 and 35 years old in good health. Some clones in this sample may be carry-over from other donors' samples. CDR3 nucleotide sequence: TGTGCCAGCAGGGACAACTCGTATGGCTACACCTTC. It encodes CASRDNSYGYTF.